Following are 10 T cell receptor beta chains from one sample sequenced in a study of T cell responses to AZD1222 COVID-19 vaccine. TCRdb keeps only in-frame clones here, not all; method: immunoSEQ multiplex PCR. This table has 120,000 or so clones, 70% to 90% appearing once. The material sequenced was peripheral blood, taken on day 0 of AZD1222 vaccination. The source of these receptors is an adult in good health.

The J gene is TRBJ1-1, the V gene TRBV6-5; D is undetermined. Germline loops: CDR1 MNHEY, CDR2 SVGAGI. The germline V and J ends were trimmed by 8 bases and 4 bases, with 5 bases remaining between them. The CDR3 extends over 10 amino acids. The CDR3 bases are TGTGCCAGCTCCGTCACTGAAGCTTTCTTT. This encodes CASSVTEAFF.

This clone was recorded once. The rearrangement joins TRBV29-1 to TRBJ2-5, with TRBD2 as a possible D gene (5 bases). The CDR3 covers 14 residues. The germline V gene has CDR1 SQVTM and CDR2 ANQGSEA. Trimming cost V 7 bases and J 7 bases, with 22 bases left between them. The CDR3 DNA sequence: TGCAGCGCCGTGACCCTACTAGGTCCGGGGACCCAGTACTTC. This translates into CSAVTLLGPGTQYF.

The genes are TRBV19 and TRBJ1-2; D perhaps matches TRBD1 (5 bases). CDR1 LNHDA and CDR2 SQIVND come from the germline V gene (reference sequence). The V and J ends lost 3 bases and 8 bases respectively, with 22 bases between them. The CDR3 covers 16 residues. CDR3 loop: CASSIPGRLPSLGYTF. The CDR3 DNA is TGTGCCAGTAGTATTCCGGGACGTCTACCTTCTCTCGGCTACACCTTC.

The chain recombines TRBV5-4 with TRBJ2-7; 8 bases align to TRBD1. Germline V CDR1 and CDR2: SGHNT, YYREEE (reference sequence). The CDR3 extends over 12 amino acids. V was clipped by 3 bases and J by 5 bases; unmatched bases: 1. CDR3 bases: TGTGCCAGCAGCTGGACAGGGAACGAGCAGTACTTC. This codes for CASSWTGNEQYF.

This clone appeared a few times. The chain uses TRBV7-8 and TRBJ1-1; D not certain. The CDR3 runs to 14 residues. V lost 1 base and J lost 1, with 7 bases in between. Germline-derived CDR1 and CDR2 are SGHVS and FQNEAQ. The DNA of the CDR3 is TGTGCCAGCAGCTTAGGACAACCGAACACTGAAGCTTTCTTT. Protein product: CASSLGQPNTEAFF.

This clone was seen a single time. This chain joins TRBV15 and TRBJ1-1, with TRBD1 matching over 10 bases. Germline-derived CDR1 and CDR2 are LNHNV and YYDKDF (reference sequence). The CDR3 sequence is 17 residues long. Trimming cost V 5 bases and J 6 bases; bases outside gene matches: 15. The CDR3 DNA reads TGTGCCACCAGCGGAAGACAGGGGGCTCTTTTCGCGGCTGAAGCTTTCTTT. As protein: CATSGRQGALFAAEAFF.

The chain has TRBV19 and TRBJ2-6, with 7 bases identical to TRBD1. The trim removed 1 base at V and 0 bases at J, leaving 9 bases unmatched. This CDR3 comprises 19 residues. CDR1 is LNHDA, CDR2 SQIVND, per germline (reference sequence). The CDR3 DNA sequence: TGTGCCAGTAGTATAGGACCCCGGACAGGACTCTCTGGGGCCAACGTCCTGACTTTC. It yields the protein CASSIGPRTGLSGANVLTF.

The chain recombines TRBV21-1 with TRBJ2-5; the table's TRBD2 call for D was not verified on the DNA. TRBV21-1 is listed as a pseudogene. The CDR3 is 12 residues long. The DNA of the CDR3 is TGTGCCAGCACCCCACTGTCGGGGACCCAGTACTTC. Encoded protein: CASTPLSGTQYF.

This clone occurred once. The chain carries TRBV15 and TRBJ2-1; TRBD2 aligns across 9 bases. After removal of 1 base from V and 8 bases from J, the junction contained 9 bases not matched to a gene. This CDR3 is built from 16 residues. Germline CDR1 LNHNV, CDR2 YYDKDF (reference sequence). The CDR3 region is CATSRGGTSRRDEQFF. The CDR3, as DNA: TGTGCCACCAGCAGAGGAGGGACTAGCCGGAGAGATGAGCAGTTCTTC. The complete variable domain, with remaining parts taken from reference TRBV15 and TRBJ2-1, reads DAMVIQNPRYQVTQFGKPVTLSCSQTLNHNVMYWYQQKSSQAPKLLFHYYDKDFNNEADTPDNFQSRRPNTSFCFLDIRSPGLGDTAMYLCATSRGGTSRRDEQFFGPGTRLTVL.

J is TRBJ1-1 and V is TRBV4-1; possible D gene TRBD1, 6 bases. The V end was cut by 4 bases, the J end by 1 base, with 16 bases between. CDR3 length: 16 residues. Germline V gene lookup returns CDR1 MGHRA and CDR2 YSYEKL. CDR3 region: CASSLKGEGANTEAFF. CDR3 coding DNA: TGCGCCAGCAGCCTTAAGGGGGAGGGTGCGAACACTGAAGCTTTCTTT.